A selection of T cell receptor beta chains follows, all from one sample in a study of blood T cell repertoires in COVID-19. Sequencing used immunoSEQ multiplex PCR; TCRdb keeps in-frame clones, though not all of them. Of some 46,000 clones listed, around 80% are singletons. The sample comprised peripheral blood. The origin of the receptors is a woman older than 75 with acute or convalescent COVID-19. Both conserved end residues are part of each CDR3. Each record gives: clone size, J gene, D gene, V gene, CDR3 length, CDR3 protein, CDR3 DNA. The D gene is left open where the match is weak. Expanded clones are given a class, and other clones once, few, many or no size at all.

clone_size: -
j_call: TRBJ2-2
d_call: -
v_call: TRBV19
cdr3_length: 15
cdr3_aa: CASSILPQGSGELFF
cdr3_nt: TGTGCCAGTAGTATTCTCCCACAGGGTTCCGGGGAGCTGTTTTTT

clone_size: -
j_call: TRBJ2-5
d_call: TRBD2
v_call: TRBV6-5
cdr3_length: 16
cdr3_aa: CASSYLWGGSGETQYF
cdr3_nt: TGTGCCAGCAGTTACTTGTGGGGGGGAAGTGGAGAGACCCAGTACTTC

clone_size: -
j_call: TRBJ1-2
d_call: -
v_call: TRBV5-1
cdr3_length: 15
cdr3_aa: CASSNLGAGDYGYTF
cdr3_nt: TGCGCCAGCTCTAATTTGGGGGCTGGAGACTATGGCTACACCTTC

clone_size: -
j_call: TRBJ1-2
d_call: -
v_call: TRBV6-1
cdr3_length: 16
cdr3_aa: CASSDWAWASNYGYTF
cdr3_nt: TGTGCCAGCAGTGATTGGGCCTGGGCATCTAACTATGGCTACACCTTC

clone_size: -
j_call: TRBJ2-3
d_call: -
v_call: TRBV30
cdr3_length: 12
cdr3_aa: CAWNSGTDTQYF
cdr3_nt: TGTGCCTGGAATTCGGGCACAGATACGCAGTATTTT

clone_size: -
j_call: TRBJ2-7
d_call: -
v_call: TRBV18
cdr3_length: 13
cdr3_aa: CASSPLSSYEQYF
cdr3_nt: TGTGCCAGCTCACCCCTAAGCTCCTACGAGCAGTACTTC

clone_size: few
j_call: TRBJ1-3
d_call: -
v_call: TRBV19
cdr3_length: 17
cdr3_aa: CASSPGHGQISGNTIYF
cdr3_nt: TGTGCCAGTAGCCCGGGCCATGGACAGATCTCTGGAAACACCATATATTTT

clone_size: -
j_call: TRBJ1-1
d_call: TRBD1
v_call: TRBV6-2/TRBV6-3
cdr3_length: 17
cdr3_aa: CASSYSLDRGWFTEAFF
cdr3_nt: TGTGCCAGCAGTTACTCCCTGGACAGGGGCTGGTTCACTGAAGCTTTCTTT

clone_size: -
j_call: TRBJ2-3
d_call: -
v_call: TRBV4-2
cdr3_length: 16
cdr3_aa: CASSHPTDDSTDTQYF
cdr3_nt: TGTGCCAGCAGCCATCCGACTGACGATTCCACAGATACGCAGTATTTT

clone_size: -
j_call: TRBJ1-1
d_call: TRBD1
v_call: TRBV19
cdr3_length: 14
cdr3_aa: CASSIGQETTEAFF
cdr3_nt: TGTGCCAGTAGTATCGGACAGGAAACGACTGAAGCTTTCTTT

clone_size: -
j_call: TRBJ2-2
d_call: -
v_call: TRBV7-9
cdr3_length: 16
cdr3_aa: CASSLGRQPNTGELFF
cdr3_nt: TGTGCCAGCAGCTTAGGCAGACAGCCGAACACCGGGGAGCTGTTTTTT

clone_size: -
j_call: TRBJ1-6
d_call: TRBD1
v_call: TRBV2
cdr3_length: 15
cdr3_aa: CASSEVIRGPSPLHF
cdr3_nt: TGTGCCAGCAGTGAAGTTATCAGGGGGCCTTCACCCCTCCACTTT

clone_size: -
j_call: TRBJ2-3
d_call: -
v_call: TRBV6-1
cdr3_length: 15
cdr3_aa: CASSSTRGALDTQYF
cdr3_nt: TGTGCCAGCAGTTCGACCCGGGGGGCCCTGGATACGCAGTATTTT

clone_size: -
j_call: TRBJ2-1
d_call: TRBD1
v_call: TRBV5-8
cdr3_length: 17
cdr3_aa: CASSFYLGTGGSNEQFF
cdr3_nt: TGTGCCAGCAGCTTTTACCTCGGGACAGGGGGCTCCAATGAGCAGTTCTTC

clone_size: once
j_call: TRBJ2-4
d_call: -
v_call: TRBV19
cdr3_length: 13
cdr3_aa: CASCWGSGNIQYF
cdr3_nt: TGTGCCAGTTGTTGGGGCTCGGGAAACATTCAGTACTTC

clone_size: -
j_call: TRBJ2-1
d_call: TRBD2
v_call: TRBV28
cdr3_length: 15
cdr3_aa: CASHVAGVILNEQFF
cdr3_nt: TGTGCCAGCCACGTAGCGGGGGTGATTTTGAATGAGCAGTTCTTC

clone_size: -
j_call: TRBJ1-5
d_call: TRBD1
v_call: TRBV28
cdr3_length: 13
cdr3_aa: CASSSQGNQPQHF
cdr3_nt: TGTGCCAGCAGCTCACAGGGGAATCAGCCCCAGCATTTT

clone_size: -
j_call: TRBJ1-1
d_call: -
v_call: TRBV10-1
cdr3_length: 13
cdr3_aa: CASSEVQSTEAFF
cdr3_nt: TGCGCCAGCAGTGAGGTACAGAGCACTGAAGCTTTCTTT

clone_size: once
j_call: TRBJ1-1
d_call: -
v_call: TRBV7-2
cdr3_length: 15
cdr3_aa: CASSLVLDGGTEAFF
cdr3_nt: TGTGCCAGCAGCTTAGTTCTGGATGGAGGCACTGAAGCTTTCTTT

clone_size: -
j_call: TRBJ1-5
d_call: -
v_call: TRBV5-6
cdr3_length: 14
cdr3_aa: CASSLVGSHQPQHF
cdr3_nt: TGTGCCAGCAGCTTGGTAGGGAGCCATCAGCCCCAGCATTTT

clone_size: once
j_call: TRBJ1-1
d_call: -
v_call: TRBV5-1
cdr3_length: 15
cdr3_aa: CASRQGEIGSPEAFF
cdr3_nt: TGCGCCAGCAGACAGGGCGAAATAGGTTCCCCTGAAGCTTTCTTT

clone_size: -
j_call: TRBJ1-1
d_call: -
v_call: TRBV27
cdr3_length: 16
cdr3_aa: CASSLYFSIPNTEAFF
cdr3_nt: TGTGCCAGCAGTTTATACTTCTCCATCCCGAACACTGAAGCTTTCTTT

clone_size: -
j_call: TRBJ2-3
d_call: TRBD2
v_call: TRBV7-9
cdr3_length: 17
cdr3_aa: CASSSRSSGVGTDTQYF
cdr3_nt: TGTGCCAGCAGCTCGAGGTCTAGCGGGGTAGGAACAGATACGCAGTATTTT

clone_size: -
j_call: TRBJ1-6
d_call: TRBD1
v_call: TRBV4-2
cdr3_length: 15
cdr3_aa: CASSQDGRGPSPLHF
cdr3_nt: TGTGCCAGCAGCCAAGACGGCAGGGGGCCCTCACCCCTCCACTTT

clone_size: -
j_call: TRBJ2-3
d_call: -
v_call: TRBV10-2
cdr3_length: 14
cdr3_aa: CASQPPQGTDTQYF
cdr3_nt: TGCGCCTCTCAGCCACCTCAGGGCACAGATACGCAGTATTTT

clone_size: -
j_call: TRBJ2-2
d_call: TRBD1
v_call: TRBV5-4
cdr3_length: 14
cdr3_aa: CASSLTGVAGELFF
cdr3_nt: TGTGCCAGCAGCTTGACAGGGGTGGCCGGGGAGCTGTTTTTT

clone_size: -
j_call: TRBJ1-2
d_call: TRBD1
v_call: TRBV6-5
cdr3_length: 15
cdr3_aa: CASSYEGTGIYGYTF
cdr3_nt: TGTGCAAGCAGTTACGAGGGGACAGGCATCTATGGCTACACCTTC

clone_size: -
j_call: TRBJ1-2
d_call: TRBD1
v_call: TRBV29-1
cdr3_length: 14
cdr3_aa: CSVAFATGIYGYTF
cdr3_nt: TGCAGCGTTGCCTTCGCGACAGGGATCTATGGCTACACCTTC

clone_size: few
j_call: TRBJ1-1
d_call: -
v_call: TRBV6-5
cdr3_length: 15
cdr3_aa: CASSTGKLENTEAFF
cdr3_nt: TGTGCCAGCAGCACAGGGAAATTGGAGAACACTGAAGCTTTCTTT

clone_size: -
j_call: TRBJ2-1
d_call: TRBD2
v_call: TRBV7-9
cdr3_length: 15
cdr3_aa: CASSIGRPARDEQFF
cdr3_nt: TGTGCCAGCAGCATCGGGAGGCCCGCTAGGGATGAGCAGTTCTTC

clone_size: -
j_call: TRBJ2-1
d_call: TRBD2
v_call: TRBV5-1
cdr3_length: 18
cdr3_aa: CASSKSLPSGGASNEQFF
cdr3_nt: TGCGCCAGCAGCAAGTCCCTCCCTAGCGGGGGGGCGAGTAATGAGCAGTTCTTC

clone_size: -
j_call: TRBJ2-7
d_call: TRBD1
v_call: TRBV19
cdr3_length: 14
cdr3_aa: CASSMDRGTYEQYF
cdr3_nt: TGTGCCAGTAGTATGGACAGGGGAACCTACGAGCAGTACTTC

clone_size: -
j_call: TRBJ2-3
d_call: -
v_call: TRBV6-1
cdr3_length: 16
cdr3_aa: CASSAFGGTGTDTQYF
cdr3_nt: TGTGCCAGCAGTGCCTTCGGGGGAACGGGCACAGATACGCAGTATTTT

clone_size: -
j_call: TRBJ1-4
d_call: -
v_call: TRBV25-1
cdr3_length: 15
cdr3_aa: CASSESLGGREKLFF
cdr3_nt: TGTGCCAGCAGTGAATCGTTGGGGGGTCGGGAAAAACTGTTTTTT

clone_size: -
j_call: TRBJ2-1
d_call: TRBD2
v_call: TRBV3-1/TRBV3-2
cdr3_length: 15
cdr3_aa: CASSLLAGGPNEQFF
cdr3_nt: TGTGCCAGCAGCCTACTAGCGGGGGGGCCCAATGAGCAGTTCTTC

clone_size: -
j_call: TRBJ1-1
d_call: -
v_call: TRBV6-5
cdr3_length: 15
cdr3_aa: CASSYSAGADTEAFF
cdr3_nt: TGTGCCAGCAGTTACTCGGCAGGGGCGGACACTGAAGCTTTCTTT

clone_size: -
j_call: TRBJ2-3
d_call: -
v_call: TRBV5-1
cdr3_length: 14
cdr3_aa: CASSPDTGTDTQYF
cdr3_nt: TGCGCCAGCAGCCCTGACACGGGCACAGATACGCAGTATTTT

clone_size: -
j_call: TRBJ1-1
d_call: -
v_call: TRBV7-9
cdr3_length: 13
cdr3_aa: CASSLDSQNEAFF
cdr3_nt: TGTGCCAGCAGCTTAGACAGCCAGAATGAAGCTTTCTTT

clone_size: -
j_call: TRBJ2-7
d_call: TRBD1
v_call: TRBV6-5
cdr3_length: 15
cdr3_aa: CASNTGQVQPYEQYF
cdr3_nt: TGTGCCAGCAATACGGGACAGGTCCAACCCTACGAGCAGTACTTC

clone_size: once
j_call: TRBJ1-4
d_call: -
v_call: TRBV21-1
cdr3_length: 13
cdr3_aa: CASRVEVNEKLFF
cdr3_nt: TGTGCCAGCAGGGTGGAGGTTAATGAAAAACTGTTTTTT

clone_size: -
j_call: TRBJ1-6
d_call: TRBD1
v_call: TRBV2
cdr3_length: 15
cdr3_aa: CASSWDRGRNSPLHF
cdr3_nt: TGTGCCAGCAGTTGGGACAGGGGAAGGAATTCACCCCTCCACTTT

clone_size: -
j_call: TRBJ2-7
d_call: TRBD1
v_call: TRBV10-3
cdr3_length: 14
cdr3_aa: CAISPGTGGYEQYF
cdr3_nt: TGTGCCATCAGCCCCGGGACAGGGGGCTACGAGCAGTACTTC

clone_size: -
j_call: TRBJ1-2
d_call: TRBD1
v_call: TRBV12-3/TRBV12-4
cdr3_length: 13
cdr3_aa: CASSFSQGFGYTF
cdr3_nt: TGTGCCAGCAGTTTTTCACAGGGGTTCGGCTACACCTTC

clone_size: -
j_call: TRBJ2-1
d_call: TRBD1
v_call: TRBV10-1
cdr3_length: 14
cdr3_aa: CASSGRTGTHEQFF
cdr3_nt: TGCGCCAGCAGTGGTCGGACAGGGACGCATGAGCAGTTCTTC

clone_size: -
j_call: TRBJ1-2
d_call: TRBD1
v_call: TRBV25-1
cdr3_length: 15
cdr3_aa: CASSSNIGQGLGYTF
cdr3_nt: TGTGCCAGCAGTTCAAACATCGGACAGGGGCTGGGCTACACCTTC

clone_size: -
j_call: TRBJ1-1
d_call: -
v_call: TRBV7-9
cdr3_length: 14
cdr3_aa: CASSLIQLNTEAFF
cdr3_nt: TGTGCCAGCAGCTTAATACAGTTGAACACTGAAGCTTTCTTT

clone_size: -
j_call: TRBJ2-7
d_call: TRBD1
v_call: TRBV18
cdr3_length: 14
cdr3_aa: CASSSGQAPLGQYF
cdr3_nt: TGTGCCAGCTCCTCGGGACAGGCGCCTCTGGGGCAGTACTTC

clone_size: -
j_call: TRBJ1-2
d_call: TRBD1
v_call: TRBV7-9
cdr3_length: 14
cdr3_aa: CASSHGTVVFGYTF
cdr3_nt: TGTGCCAGCAGCCACGGGACAGTGGTATTCGGCTACACCTTC

clone_size: -
j_call: TRBJ1-1
d_call: -
v_call: TRBV30
cdr3_length: 13
cdr3_aa: CARTGTLNTEAFF
cdr3_nt: TGTGCCCGCACCGGGACACTGAACACTGAAGCTTTCTTT

clone_size: -
j_call: TRBJ1-3
d_call: TRBD1
v_call: TRBV9
cdr3_length: 14
cdr3_aa: CASSTGETGNTIYF
cdr3_nt: TGTGCCAGCAGCACAGGGGAGACTGGAAACACCATATATTTT

clone_size: -
j_call: TRBJ1-2
d_call: TRBD1
v_call: TRBV7-6
cdr3_length: 15
cdr3_aa: CASSADRGATYGYTF
cdr3_nt: TGTGCCAGCAGCGCCGACAGGGGTGCTACCTATGGCTACACCTTC

clone_size: -
j_call: TRBJ2-2
d_call: TRBD2
v_call: TRBV5-1
cdr3_length: 15
cdr3_aa: CASSGPSGGTGELFF
cdr3_nt: TGCGCCAGCAGCGGGCCTAGCGGGGGAACCGGGGAGCTGTTTTTT

clone_size: -
j_call: TRBJ2-7
d_call: -
v_call: TRBV5-1
cdr3_length: 14
cdr3_aa: CASSLETRSYEQYF
cdr3_nt: TGCGCCAGCAGCTTGGAGACACGGTCCTACGAGCAGTACTTC

clone_size: -
j_call: TRBJ1-3
d_call: -
v_call: TRBV6-1
cdr3_length: 14
cdr3_aa: CASSEGGPGNTIYF
cdr3_nt: TGTGCCAGCAGTGAAGGCGGGCCTGGAAACACCATATATTTT

clone_size: -
j_call: TRBJ1-2
d_call: TRBD1
v_call: TRBV5-4
cdr3_length: 14
cdr3_aa: CASSLFGTGASYTF
cdr3_nt: TGTGCCAGCAGCTTGTTCGGGACAGGGGCAAGCTACACCTTC